The 10 T cell receptor beta chains below were found in one sample sequenced in a study of T cells in Graves' hyperthyroidism and ophthalmopathy. Amplified regions were TCR beta CDR3 sequences from RNA transcripts. Using the HTBI primer set, a first-round RT-PCR was run on the TCR CDR3. TCRdb redid the calling of the multiplex PCR reads with MiXCR, one entry per CDR3 protein. The repertoire holds about 410,000 distinct CDR3 sequences, with about 14% as singletons. The sample comprised blood. The source is a woman aged 25 to 39 with Graves' ophthalmopathy.

This clonotype was seen ten or more times. J is TRBJ1-2 and V is TRBV27; D perhaps matches TRBD1 (5 bases). Germline lookup yields CDR1 MNHEY and CDR2 SMNVEV (reference sequence). The ends were cut back, 6 bases at V and 0 bases at J, with 17 bases in the middle. CDR3 size: 16 residues. This CDR3 reads CASSIKPGTSNYGYTF. Written as DNA, the CDR3 is TGTGCCAGCAGCATAAAACCCGGGACCTCTAACTATGGCTACACCTTC.

V gene TRBV4-1 combines with J gene TRBJ2-7; TRBD2 aligns across 10 bases. V dropped 4 bases and J dropped 6; count of bases not matched to a gene: 9. This CDR3 has 15 amino acids. Germline CDR1 and CDR2: MGHRA and YSYEKL. CDR3 protein: CASSPPGLAMFEQYF. CDR3 coding DNA: TGCGCCAGCAGCCCACCGGGACTAGCGATGTTCGAGCAGTACTTC.

Many counts were recorded for this clonotype. This chain joins TRBV28 and TRBJ2-1; the D is unclear. The CDR3 runs 16 residues. From germline, CDR1 is MDHEN and CDR2 SYDVKM. Trimming removed 5 bases at V and 0 bases at J, with 14 bases between. This CDR3 is CASSLPRKSSYNEQFF. The CDR3 region has the DNA TGTGCCAGCAGTCTCCCTCGGAAGAGCTCCTACAATGAGCAGTTCTTC. Full variable domain (outside the CDR3, taken from reference TRBV28 and TRBJ2-1): DVKVTQSSRYLVKRTGEKVFLECVQDMDHENMFWYRQDPGLGLRLIYFSYDVKMKEKGDIPEGYSVSREKKERFSLILESASTNQTSMYLCASSLPRKSSYNEQFFGPGTRLTVL.

The chain combines TRBV5-4 with TRBJ2-2; D is possibly TRBD1 or TRBD2 (5 bases each). Trimming removed 1 base from V and 3 bases from J, with 10 bases in between. The CDR3 runs to 15 residues. Germline loops: CDR1 SGHNT, CDR2 YYREEE (reference sequence). CDR3 sequence reads: CASSLRGWDTGELFF. The CDR3 DNA reads as TGTGCCAGCAGCTTGCGGGGCTGGGACACCGGGGAGCTGTTTTTT.

This clonotype was observed many times. V is TRBV28 and J is TRBJ1-3; possible D gene TRBD1, 5 bases. V was trimmed by 8 bases and J by 3 bases, leaving 14 bases between them. The V gene's germline CDR1 is MDHEN and CDR2 SYDVKM. CDR3 length equals 14 residues. The CDR3 DNA is TGTGCCAGCTCGGGGCGCGGAGGTGGAAACACCATATATTTT. Amino acid sequence: CASSGRGGGNTIYF.

The chain combines TRBV29-1 with TRBJ1-4; 7 positions agree with TRBD1. The CDR3 loop spans 15 amino acids. Germline V gene lookup returns CDR1 SQVTM and CDR2 ANQGSEA. The junction had 10 bases not matched to a gene; V was cut back by 6 bases and J by 3 bases. The CDR3 sequence is CSVGTAPRSNEKLFF. The CDR3 DNA sequence: TGCAGCGTAGGGACAGCCCCTCGGTCTAATGAAAAACTGTTTTTT.

Turning to this clonotype: A much more abundant neighbour one base away suggests this may be a read error. This chain connects TRBV5-1 to TRBJ2-4; possibly TRBD2 for D (6 bases). The germline CDR1 and CDR2 sequences are SGHRS and YFSETQ. The CDR3 has 16 residues. Trimming took 4 bases from V and 0 from J, leaving 14 bases between them. The CDR3 DNA sequence: TGCGCCAGCAGCCGCATTGAGGGACTAGCCAAAAACATTCAGTACTTC. It is translated as CASSRIEGLAKNIQYF.

There are many counts of this clonotype. V usage is TRBV3-1 and J usage is TRBJ1-1; the D is unclear. The V and J ends lost 8 bases and 2 bases respectively, with 3 bases between them. This CDR3 spans 10 amino acids. In germline, CDR1 is LGHDT, CDR2 YNNKEL (reference sequence). The CDR3 here is CASANTEAFF. The CDR3 region has the DNA TGTGCCAGCGCAAACACTGAAGCTTTCTTT. The full variable domain, completed using reference TRBV3-1 and TRBJ1-1, is DTAVSQTPKYLVTQMGNDKSIKCEQNLGHDTMYWYKQDSKKFLKIMFSYNNKELIINETVPNRFSPKSPDKAHLNLHINSLELGDSAVYFCASANTEAFFGQGTRLTVV.

Of note for this clonotype: This may arise from a read error, as a much more abundant clone is one base away. The rearrangement uses TRBV2 and TRBJ1-1; the D gene is possibly TRBD1 (5 bases). The CDR3 length is 12 residues. Germline V gene data show CDR1 as SNHLY and CDR2 as FYNNEI. V gave up 8 bases and J gave up 10 bases, with 17 bases separating them. The CDR3 protein is CASVDRRGVAFF. The DNA for the CDR3 is TGTGCCAGCGTCGACCGAAGGGGAGTAGCTTTCTTT.

This clonotype was detected many times. This chain links TRBV2 with TRBJ1-1, with 8 bases aligning to TRBD1. This CDR3 is 17 amino acids long. Trimming at V came to 6 bases and at J to 0 bases, leaving 12 bases not matched to a gene. The germline CDR1 and CDR2 sequences are SNHLY and FYNNEI. This CDR3 is CASRRPMRQGMNTEAFF. The CDR3 nucleotides read TGTGCCAGCAGGCGGCCAATGAGACAGGGGATGAACACTGAAGCTTTCTTT.